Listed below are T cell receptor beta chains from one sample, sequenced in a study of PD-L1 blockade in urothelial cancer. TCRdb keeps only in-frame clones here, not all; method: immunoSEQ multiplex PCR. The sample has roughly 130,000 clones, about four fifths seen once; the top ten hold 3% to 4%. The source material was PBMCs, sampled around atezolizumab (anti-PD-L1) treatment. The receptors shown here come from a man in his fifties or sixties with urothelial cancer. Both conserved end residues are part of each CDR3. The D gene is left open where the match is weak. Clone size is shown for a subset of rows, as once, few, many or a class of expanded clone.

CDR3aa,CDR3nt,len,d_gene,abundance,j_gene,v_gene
CASSFGSGRAFEQYF,TGTGCCAGCAGTTTCGGCAGCGGGAGGGCCTTCGAGCAGTACTTC,15,TRBD2,.,TRBJ2-7,TRBV28
CASSEWGQGEKGYTF,TGTGCCAGCAGTGAATGGGGACAGGGAGAGAAGGGCTACACCTTC,15,TRBD1,.,TRBJ1-2,TRBV6-1
CASSQDRGLGGELFF,TGCGCCAGCAGCCAGGACAGGGGGCTGGGCGGGGAGCTGTTTTTT,15,TRBD1,.,TRBJ2-2,TRBV4-1
CASRLAGVGELFF,TGTGCCAGCCGACTAGCGGGTGTCGGGGAGCTGTTTTTT,13,TRBD2,once,TRBJ2-2,TRBV27
CASSPGTGVFYEQYF,TGTGCCAGCAGCCCAGGGACAGGGGTTTTTTACGAGCAGTACTTC,15,TRBD1,.,TRBJ2-7,TRBV9
CSVGGDNNQPQHF,TGTTCGGTCGGGGGGGACAACAATCAGCCCCAGCATTTT,13,.,few,TRBJ1-5,TRBV7-9
CASSFTGGSYEQYF,TGTGCCAGCAGTTTTACAGGGGGCTCCTACGAGCAGTACTTC,14,TRBD1,.,TRBJ2-7,TRBV7-9
CASSGVGGGNTEAFF,TGTGCCAGCAGCGGAGTTGGGGGGGGGAACACTGAAGCTTTCTTT,15,.,.,TRBJ1-1,TRBV7-6
CASSLNLAGASEQFF,TGTGCTAGCAGCTTAAATCTAGCGGGAGCCTCTGAGCAGTTCTTC,15,TRBD2,once,TRBJ2-1,TRBV7-7
CASSLEAQTYEQYF,TGCGCCAGCAGCCTTGAGGCGCAGACTTACGAGCAGTACTTC,14,.,.,TRBJ2-7,TRBV4-1
CASSEAIWRGNTEAFF,TGTGCCAGCAGTGAAGCTATTTGGAGGGGGAACACTGAAGCTTTCTTT,16,.,.,TRBJ1-1,TRBV6-1
CASSSSGIGGYTF,TGTGCCAGCAGTTCTTCCGGGATCGGTGGCTACACCTTC,13,.,.,TRBJ1-2,TRBV27
CAWRVYRGSSPYEQYF,TGTGCCTGGAGGGTTTACAGGGGAAGTTCTCCCTACGAGCAGTACTTC,16,TRBD1,.,TRBJ2-7,TRBV30
CASKFQGAGNSPLHF,TGTGCCAGCAAATTCCAGGGGGCGGGAAATTCACCCCTCCACTTT,15,TRBD1,.,TRBJ1-6,TRBV28
CASSEAGRNTIYF,TGTGCCAGCAGTGAAGCGGGCCGAAACACCATATATTTT,13,.,.,TRBJ1-3,TRBV6-1
CASSTVGRDEQYF,TGTGCCAGCAGCACGGTAGGCCGGGACGAGCAGTACTTC,13,.,.,TRBJ2-7,TRBV11-2
CATSRVRLAGVNEQFF,TGTGCCACCAGCAGAGTGCGCCTAGCGGGAGTCAATGAGCAGTTCTTC,16,TRBD2,.,TRBJ2-1,TRBV15
CASSLGLAGVDTQYF,TGCGCCAGCAGCTTGGGACTAGCGGGAGTGGATACGCAGTATTTT,15,TRBD2,.,TRBJ2-3,TRBV5-1
CASSEATPRFYEQYF,TGTGCCAGCAGTGAGGCGACTCCAAGATTTTACGAGCAGTACTTC,15,.,.,TRBJ2-7,TRBV2
CASSISRQRNEKLFF,TGTGCCAGTAGTATATCGAGACAGCGTAATGAAAAACTGTTTTTT,15,.,.,TRBJ1-4,TRBV19
CASSLLGASTDTQYF,TGTGCCAGCAGCTTGTTAGGAGCTAGCACAGATACGCAGTATTTT,15,.,.,TRBJ2-3,TRBV5-6
CAISGQGAYNEQFF,TGTGCCATCAGTGGACAGGGGGCCTACAATGAGCAGTTCTTC,14,TRBD1,.,TRBJ2-1,TRBV10-3
CASSSGLAGGQETQYF,TGTGCCAGCAGCTCGGGACTAGCGGGAGGGCAAGAGACCCAGTACTTC,16,TRBD2,.,TRBJ2-5,TRBV7-3
CASSQGGGSTDTQYF,TGCGCCAGCAGCCAAGGGGGCGGAAGCACAGATACGCAGTATTTT,15,.,.,TRBJ2-3,TRBV4-1
CAGTQGVNTEAFF,TGTGCCGGCACCCAAGGAGTGAACACTGAAGCTTTCTTT,13,.,.,TRBJ1-1,TRBV7-9
CASRRQASNTEAFF,TGTGCCAGCAGAAGACAGGCATCGAACACTGAAGCTTTCTTT,14,.,.,TRBJ1-1,TRBV7-2
CSVAGHKNTGELFF,TGCAGCGTTGCGGGACACAAAAACACCGGGGAGCTGTTTTTT,14,.,.,TRBJ2-2,TRBV29-1
CASSLPRDRGLGNQPQHF,TGTGCCAGCAGCTTACCTCGGGACAGGGGGCTTGGCAATCAGCCCCAGCATTTT,18,TRBD1,once,TRBJ1-5,TRBV7-2
CASSLQSGDAETQYF,TGTGCCAGCAGCTTGCAGTCGGGAGATGCAGAGACCCAGTACTTC,15,.,.,TRBJ2-5,TRBV11-3